This T cell receptor beta chain is from a study of T cell responses to AZD1222 COVID-19 vaccine. About the study: Analyses pooled second doses at about 4 or about 12 weeks. Study results and caveats: Most donors were white British and more were female, and clonal diversity was possibly underestimated. Spike-wide vaccine-associated CD4 TCRs dominated at 160-218 and 743-854.

There are 15 residues in the CDR3. CDR1 LNHNV and CDR2 YYDKDF come from the germline V gene (reference sequence). Trimming removed 7 bases from V and 1 base from J; junction bases left unmatched: 7. Generated by immunoSEQ multiplex PCR, the TCRdb table keeps only in-frame clones and is missing some. Counted here are 100,000 to 150,000 clones, around 90% occurring once; the ten biggest clones make up 5% to 7.5%. On this clone itself: Its antigen is currently unknown.

This sequence joins TRBV15 and TRBJ1-5; 7 bases match TRBD1. This TCR was sampled from an adult in good health. The sample here was peripheral blood, taken on day 0 of AZD1222 vaccination. The CDR3 loop reads CATTPDRPSNQPQHF. For the CDR3, the DNA is TGTGCCACCACGCCGGACAGGCCGAGCAATCAGCCCCAGCATTTT.